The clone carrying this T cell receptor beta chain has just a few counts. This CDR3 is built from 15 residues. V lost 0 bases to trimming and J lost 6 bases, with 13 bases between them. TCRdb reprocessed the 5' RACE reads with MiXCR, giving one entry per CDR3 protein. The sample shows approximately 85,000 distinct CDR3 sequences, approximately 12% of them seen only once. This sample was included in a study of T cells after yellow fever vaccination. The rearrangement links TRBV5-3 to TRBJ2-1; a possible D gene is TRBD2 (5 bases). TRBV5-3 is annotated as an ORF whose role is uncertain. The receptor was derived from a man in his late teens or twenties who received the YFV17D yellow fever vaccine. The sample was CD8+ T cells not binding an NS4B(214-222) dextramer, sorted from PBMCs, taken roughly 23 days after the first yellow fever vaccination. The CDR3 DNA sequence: TGTGCCAGAAGCTTGGCCGAGGGTGAGCCCAATGAGCAGTTCTTC. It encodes CARSLAEGEPNEQFF.